Below are 22 T cell receptor beta chains sequenced from a single sample in a study of CD8 T cells in ankylosing spondylitis. TCRdb called the 5' RACE reads again in MiXCR, with one record for every CDR3 protein. The sample has approximately 250,000 distinct CDR3 sequences; less than 9.5% are singletons. The sequenced material came from blood, either unsorted or a sorted T cell fraction (not recorded which). The receptor set was obtained from a female donor with ankylosing spondylitis or in good health (not recorded which).

The V and J genes are TRBV7-9 and TRBJ2-4; D is unclear. The CDR3 spans 15 residues. V dropped 3 bases and J dropped 2 bases, with 11 bases sitting between them. CDR1 and CDR2 (germline): SEHNR, FQNEAQ (reference sequence). The CDR3 is CASSFSTSPKNIQYF. The DNA for the CDR3 is TGTGCCAGCAGCTTTTCAACCTCCCCCAAAAACATTCAGTACTTC.

This clonotype was seen ten or more times. V and J are TRBV12-3 or TRBV12-4 and TRBJ2-7; TRBD2 agrees at 7 bases. The V and J ends lost 4 bases and 3 bases, in that order; junction bases with no gene match: 6. The CDR3 has 14 residues. CDR3 in DNA: TGTGCCAGCAGTTCGGGGAGGGGAAACTACGAGCAGTACTTC. Protein: CASSSGRGNYEQYF.

This clonotype was seen at least ten times. The chain joins TRBV27 to TRBJ2-7; TRBD2 aligns across 13 bases. Germline CDR1 and CDR2: MNHEY and SMNVEV (reference sequence). The V and J ends lost 5 bases and 4 bases, in that order; junction bases with no gene match: 20. The CDR3 has 20 amino acids. The CDR3 is CASSPHPGLAGRLLPYEQYF. CDR3 nucleotides: TGTGCCAGCAGTCCCCACCCGGGACTAGCGGGACGCTTACTCCCTTACGAGCAGTACTTC.

This clonotype was seen more than once but under ten times. V and J are TRBV7-9 and TRBJ2-7; D is ambiguous. Germline V gene sequence: CDR1 SEHNR, CDR2 FQNEAQ (reference sequence). Trimming stripped 8 bases from V and 5 bases from J, with 16 bases between. The CDR3 extends over 13 amino acids. CDR3 protein: CASSKIFSDEQYF. As DNA, the CDR3 is TGTGCCAGCTCTAAAATTTTCTCGGACGAGCAGTACTTC. The variable domain in full, completed from reference TRBV7-9 and TRBJ2-7, reads DTGVSQNPRHKITKRGQNVTFRCDPISEHNRLYWYRQTLGQGPEFLTYFQNEAQLEKSRLLSDRFSAERPKGSFSTLEIQRTEQGDSAMYLCASSKIFSDEQYFGPGTRLTVT.

This clonotype has only a few counts. V is TRBV7-2 and J is TRBJ1-4; D possibly corresponds to TRBD1 (5 bases). Germline CDR1 reads SGHTA; CDR2 reads FQGNSA. V was cut by 5 bases and J by 7 bases, with 14 bases left in between. This CDR3 has 14 residues. CDR3 DNA sequence: TGTGCCAGCAGCCAGGGCCCTCGGGGTGAAAAACTGTTTTTT. Its translation is CASSQGPRGEKLFF. Looking up the rest from reference TRBV7-2 and TRBJ1-4 gives the full variable domain: GAGVSQSPSNKVTEKGKDVELRCDPISGHTALYWYRQSLGQGLEFLIYFQGNSAPDKSGLPSDRFSAERTGGSVSTLTIQRTQQEDSAVYLCASSQGPRGEKLFFGSGTQLSVL.

This clonotype has ten or more counts. The chain has TRBV20-1 and TRBJ2-1, with D possibly matching TRBD1 (6 bases). The CDR3 spans 16 residues. Germline values: CDR1 DFQATT, CDR2 SNEGSKA (reference sequence). Trimming took 8 bases from V and 0 from J, leaving 20 bases between them. The CDR3 is CSSYRASSGSYNEQFF. As DNA, the CDR3 is TGCAGTTCTTACAGGGCTTCCAGCGGCTCCTACAATGAGCAGTTCTTC.

The rearrangement uses TRBV5-6 and TRBJ1-5; the D is unclear. Germline V gene lookup returns CDR1 SGHDT and CDR2 YYEEEE. Trimming left V 1 base short and J 5 bases short, with 16 bases between. The length of the CDR3 is 16 residues. CDR3 protein: CASSLHSMAGDQPQHF. The DNA for the CDR3 is TGTGCCAGCAGCTTGCATTCTATGGCAGGAGATCAGCCCCAGCATTTT. Based on the CDR3 plus reference TRBV5-6 and TRBJ1-5, the full variable domain is DAGVTQSPTHLIKTRGQQVTLRCSPKSGHDTVSWYQQALGQGPQFIFQYYEEEERQRGNFPDRFSGHQFPNYSSELNVNALLLGDSALYLCASSLHSMAGDQPQHFGDGTRLSIL.

This chain links TRBV6-2 or TRBV6-3 with TRBJ2-5; 13 bases agree with TRBD2. Germline values: CDR1 MNHEY, CDR2 SVGEGT. With V trimmed by 6 bases and J by 4 bases, 11 bases remained unmatched. CDR3 size: 17 residues. This CDR3 is CASSATSGRAGGETQYF. The CDR3 bases are TGTGCCAGCAGCGCAACTAGCGGGAGGGCCGGGGGAGAGACCCAGTACTTC.

This clonotype was found many times. The chain carries TRBV5-4 and TRBJ2-1, with TRBD2 identical over 8 bases. Germline-derived CDR1 and CDR2 are SGHNT and YYREEE (reference sequence). V lost 4 bases to trimming and J lost 4 bases; unmatched junction nucleotides: 13. This CDR3 is built from 17 residues. The CDR3, as DNA: TGTGCCAGCAGCATCTCGGGACTAGGGAGCCGTTACAATGAGCAGTTCTTC. Encoded protein: CASSISGLGSRYNEQFF.

This clonotype was seen a handful of times. The chain is built from TRBV7-9 and TRBJ2-3; D is unclear. CDR3 length: 17 residues. V was cut by 1 base and J by 4 bases, with 18 bases left in between. Germline loops: CDR1 SEHNR, CDR2 FQNEAQ (reference sequence). The CDR3 DNA reads as TGTGCCAGCAGCTTAGTGACGCGGAGAAATTGGGCAGATACGCAGTATTTT. As protein: CASSLVTRRNWADTQYF.

This clonotype was seen ten or more times. The chain recombines TRBV12-3 or TRBV12-4 with TRBJ1-1; D unclear. The CDR3 loop spans 13 amino acids. Between the trimmed V and J ends, which lost 6 bases and 3 bases, there was a span of 11 bases. The DNA for the CDR3 is TGTGCCAGCAGCGCGGACGGCTACACTGAAGCTTTCTTT. Its translation: CASSADGYTEAFF.

Concerning this clonotype itself: It may be a read error: a sequence one base away is much more abundant. The missing conserved phenylalanine or tryptophan at the end of this CDR3 makes a read error likely. V and J are TRBV2 and TRBJ1-6, with TRBD1 matching 8 bases. The CDR3 loop spans 15 amino acids. With 2 bases clipped from V and 7 bases from J, the junction kept 4 bases outside the gene matches. Germline lookup yields CDR1 SNHLY and CDR2 FYNNEI. CDR3 nucleotides: TGTGCCAGCAGTGAATTGGGACAGGCAAATTCACCCCTCCACCTT. Translating it yields CASSELGQANSPLHL.

With regard to this clonotype: A much larger clone lies a single base off, so this may be a read error. The chain employs TRBV7-2 and TRBJ2-2; TRBD1 aligns across 10 bases. CDR1 and CDR2 (germline): SGHTA, FQGNSA. CDR3 length equals 15 residues. DNA of the CDR3: TGTGTCAGCACGTCCGGGACAGGGGTCGGCGGGGAGCTGTTTTTT. It specifies CVSTSGTGVGGELFF.

This clonotype turned up a few times. The gene calls are TRBV29-1 and TRBJ1-2; D not resolved. Germline V gene sequence: CDR1 SQVTM, CDR2 ANQGSEA. This CDR3 has 12 amino acids. Trimming removed 6 bases from V and 5 bases from J, with 13 bases in between. The CDR3 loop is CSVLLGAYGYTF. As DNA, the CDR3 is TGCAGCGTACTCCTCGGAGCGTATGGCTACACCTTC.

This clonotype was detected many times. V usage is TRBV4-3 and J usage is TRBJ2-7, with D tentatively TRBD2 (5 bases). V was pared by 0 bases and J by 2 bases, with 17 bases between. Germline V lookup: CDR1 LGHNA, CDR2 YSLEER. CDR3 length: 17 residues. The CDR3 DNA reads as TGCGCCAGCAGCCAAGATTACCAAAAGCGGCACCCCTACGAGCAGTACTTC. It yields the protein CASSQDYQKRHPYEQYF.

This clonotype was found many times. This chain joins TRBV6-5 and TRBJ2-7; 13 nucleotides line up with TRBD2. Trimming at V came to 2 bases and at J to 9 bases, leaving 1 base not matched to a gene. Germline lookup yields CDR1 MNHEY and CDR2 SVGAGI. The CDR3 contains 13 residues. Here the CDR3 reads CASSYGLAGAQYF. The CDR3 nucleotides are TGTGCCAGCAGTTACGGACTAGCGGGAGCGCAGTACTTC.

This clonotype was recorded at least ten times. The chain uses TRBV27 and TRBJ1-1; no reliable D call. The length of the CDR3 is 13 residues. With 5 bases removed from V and 4 bases from J, the gap between germline ends came to 11 bases. Germline V gene sequence: CDR1 MNHEY, CDR2 SMNVEV (reference sequence). CDR3 sequence reads: CASSLGLATEAFF. CDR3 bases: TGTGCCAGCAGTCTTGGACTGGCCACTGAAGCTTTCTTT.

The chain combines TRBV11-2 with TRBJ2-1, with 9 bases matching TRBD2. CDR1 is SGHAT, CDR2 FQNNGV, per germline. The CDR3 covers 16 residues. J lost 4 bases, V lost 5 bases, and 9 bases had no gene match. CDR3 loop: CASSPGVAGGYNEQFF. The CDR3 nucleotides read TGTGCCAGCAGCCCGGGGGTGGCGGGAGGGTACAATGAGCAGTTCTTC.

The chain links TRBV5-1 to TRBJ2-1; possible D gene TRBD2, 6 bases. V lost 3 bases and J lost 8, with 15 bases in between. The CDR3 spans 14 residues. The germline V gene encodes CDR1 SGHRS and CDR2 YFSETQ. The CDR3 is CASSSSSAGDEQFF. In nucleotides, the CDR3 is TGCGCCAGCAGCTCTTCTAGCGCCGGGGATGAGCAGTTCTTC.

This clonotype was counted at least ten times. This sequence joins TRBV3-1 and TRBJ1-2, with 8 bases identical to TRBD1. CDR3 length: 12 residues. Germline CDR1 is LGHDT and CDR2 is YNNKEL (reference sequence). V shed 1 base, J shed 8 bases, and the junction held 0 bases outside the gene matches. The CDR3 coding sequence is TGTGCCAGCAGCCAAGGGACAGGGGGCTACACCTTC. It encodes CASSQGTGGYTF.

The V gene is TRBV7-2, the J gene TRBJ2-5; TRBD2 aligns across 9 bases. The CDR3 spans 14 residues. With V trimmed by 3 bases and J by 4 bases, 3 bases remained unmatched. Germline CDR1 reads SGHTA; CDR2 reads FQGNSA. The CDR3 DNA reads as TGTGCCAGCAGCTTTAGCGGGAGCGCAGAGACCCAGTACTTC. This encodes CASSFSGSAETQYF.

This clonotype was counted ten times or more. The chain links TRBV7-9 to TRBJ1-2; a weak D match, TRBD1 (5 bases). The CDR3 sequence is 17 residues long. V was cut by 0 bases and J by 4 bases, with 18 bases left in between. From germline, CDR1 is SEHNR and CDR2 FQNEAQ (reference sequence). The CDR3 DNA reads as TGTGCCAGCAGCTTAGCGGCAGGGAACTCGATGGGCTATGGCTACACCTTC. It encodes CASSLAAGNSMGYGYTF.